This T cell receptor beta chain was found in a study of TIL therapy for anti-PD-1-resistant metastatic lung cancer. Study-wide background: Most patients had lung adenocarcinoma; a handful of tumors were EGFR-mutant, two ALK-rearranged; half smoked currently or formerly.

V lost 9 bases and J lost 3; bases outside the gene matches: 5. This CDR3 comprises 14 residues. Germline-derived CDR1 and CDR2 are LNHDA and SQIVND (reference sequence). This was the immunoSEQ v3 assay. Produced via immunoSEQ multiplex PCR; TCRdb's table is partial and in-frame only. Here the sample spans approximately 22,000 clones, around three quarters being singletons. Time point denoted: pre-treatment sample, taken before nivolumab and TIL therapy. The specimen was blood, collected at baseline. This receptor was identified in a person aged 25 to 79 with non-small cell lung cancer. The gene calls are TRBV19 and TRBJ2-6; 7 positions match TRBD1. The CDR3 nucleotides are TGTGCCAGCAGACAGGGCGGTGGGGCCAACGTCCTGACTTTC. This encodes CASRQGGGANVLTF.